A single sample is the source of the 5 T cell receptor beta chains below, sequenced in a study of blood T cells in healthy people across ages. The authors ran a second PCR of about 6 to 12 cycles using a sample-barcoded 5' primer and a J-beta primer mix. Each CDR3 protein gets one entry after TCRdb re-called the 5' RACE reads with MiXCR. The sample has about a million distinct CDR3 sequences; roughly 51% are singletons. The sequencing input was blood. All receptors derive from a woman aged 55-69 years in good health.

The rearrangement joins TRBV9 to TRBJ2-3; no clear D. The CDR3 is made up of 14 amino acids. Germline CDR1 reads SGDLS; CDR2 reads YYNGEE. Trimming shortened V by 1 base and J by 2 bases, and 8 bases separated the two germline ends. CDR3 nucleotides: TGTGCCAGCAGCGTAAATGCCATCACAGATACGCAGTATTTT. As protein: CASSVNAITDTQYF. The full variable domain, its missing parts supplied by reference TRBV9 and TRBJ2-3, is DSGVTQTPKHLITATGQRVTLRCSPRSGDLSVYWYQQSLDQGLQFLIQYYNGEERAKGNILERFSAQQFPDLHSELNLSSLELGDSALYFCASSVNAITDTQYFGPGTRLTVL.

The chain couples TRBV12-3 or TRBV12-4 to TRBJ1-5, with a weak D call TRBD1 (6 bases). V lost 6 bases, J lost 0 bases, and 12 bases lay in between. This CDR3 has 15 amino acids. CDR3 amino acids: CASRRGRVSNQPQHF. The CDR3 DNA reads TGTGCCAGCAGAAGGGGGAGGGTTAGCAATCAGCCCCAGCATTTT.

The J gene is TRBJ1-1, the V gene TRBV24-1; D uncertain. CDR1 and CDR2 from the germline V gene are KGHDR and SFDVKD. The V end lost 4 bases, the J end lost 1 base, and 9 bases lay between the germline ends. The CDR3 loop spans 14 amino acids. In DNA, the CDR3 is TGTGCCACCAGTGACTCTACAAGGAACACTGAAGCTTTCTTT. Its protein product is CATSDSTRNTEAFF.

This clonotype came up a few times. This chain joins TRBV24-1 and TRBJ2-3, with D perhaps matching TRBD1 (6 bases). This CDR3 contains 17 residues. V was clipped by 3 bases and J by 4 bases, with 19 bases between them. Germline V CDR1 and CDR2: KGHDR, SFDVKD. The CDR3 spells CATSDPPGTLFADTQYF. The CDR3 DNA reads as TGTGCCACCAGTGATCCGCCCGGGACACTATTTGCAGATACGCAGTATTTT.

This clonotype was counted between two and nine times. The CDR3 region is CASSSMGRLYQETQYF. For the CDR3, the DNA is TGTGCCAGCAGCTCAATGGGGAGGTTGTACCAAGAGACCCAGTACTTC. V and J are TRBV7-3 and TRBJ2-5; perhaps TRBD2 as D (6 bases). Germline CDR1 reads SGHTA; CDR2 reads FQGTGA. This CDR3 contains 16 residues. Trimming stripped 4 bases from V and 0 bases from J, with 15 bases between.